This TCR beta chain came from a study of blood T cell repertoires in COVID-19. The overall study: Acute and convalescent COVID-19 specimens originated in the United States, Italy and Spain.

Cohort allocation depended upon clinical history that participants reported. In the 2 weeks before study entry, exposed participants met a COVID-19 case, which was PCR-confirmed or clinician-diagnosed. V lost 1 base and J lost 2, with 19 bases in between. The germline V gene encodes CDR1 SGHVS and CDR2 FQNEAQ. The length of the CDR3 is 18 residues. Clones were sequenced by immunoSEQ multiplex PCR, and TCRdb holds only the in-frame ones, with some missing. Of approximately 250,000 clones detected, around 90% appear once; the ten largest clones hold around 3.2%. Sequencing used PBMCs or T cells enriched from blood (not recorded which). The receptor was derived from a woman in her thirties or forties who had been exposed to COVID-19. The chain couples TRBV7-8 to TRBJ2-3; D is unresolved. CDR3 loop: CASSLGVPETYLTDTQYF. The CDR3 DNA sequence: TGTGCCAGCAGCTTAGGGGTCCCGGAGACTTACCTCACAGATACGCAGTATTTT. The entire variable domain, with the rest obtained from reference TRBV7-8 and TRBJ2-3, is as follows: GAGVSQSPRYKVAKRGQDVALRCDPISGHVSLFWYQQALGQGPEFLTYFQNEAQLDKSGLPSDRFFAERPEGSVSTLKIQRTQQEDSAVYLCASSLGVPETYLTDTQYFGPGTRLTVL.